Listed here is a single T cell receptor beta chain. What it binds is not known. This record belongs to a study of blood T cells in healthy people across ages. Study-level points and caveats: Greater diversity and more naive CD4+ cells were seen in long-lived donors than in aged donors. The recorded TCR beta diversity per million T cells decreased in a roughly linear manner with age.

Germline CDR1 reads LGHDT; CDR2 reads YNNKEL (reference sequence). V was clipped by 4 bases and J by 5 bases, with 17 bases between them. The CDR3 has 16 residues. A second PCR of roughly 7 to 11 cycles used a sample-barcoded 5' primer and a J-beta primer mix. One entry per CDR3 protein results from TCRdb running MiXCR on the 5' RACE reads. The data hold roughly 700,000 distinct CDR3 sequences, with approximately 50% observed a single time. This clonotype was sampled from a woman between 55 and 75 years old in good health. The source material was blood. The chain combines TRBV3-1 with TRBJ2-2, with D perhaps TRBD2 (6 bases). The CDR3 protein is CASSLRTNRRTGELFF. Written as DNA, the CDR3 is TGTGCCAGCAGCCTGCGGACTAATCGTCGTACCGGGGAGCTGTTTTTT.